The entry below gives a single TCR beta chain sequence along with its context. No antigen is known for it. These data belong to a study of cytomegalovirus exposure and HLA in healthy donors. Trimming at V came to 4 bases and at J to 10 bases, leaving 8 bases not matched to a gene. This CDR3 region has 14 residues. The V gene's germline CDR1 is SGHKS and CDR2 YYEKEE (reference sequence). The study, taken as a whole, reports: Within an earlier analysis, most TCR beta V segments proved productive either about 87% or about 30% of the time. Reports credit the classifier with highly specific, highly sensitive diagnosis of cytomegalovirus status.

Researchers ran the PCR with 60 Vbeta and 13 Jbeta primers. The assay was immunoSEQ multiplex PCR, and TCRdb's table has in-frame clones only and misses some. The data contain 150,000 to 200,000 clones, roughly 80% of them singletons. The sample taken for sequencing was PBMCs. The chain couples TRBV5-5 to TRBJ2-1; 10 bases map to TRBD1. The receptor was isolated from a female donor in good health and CMV-seronegative. CDR3 DNA: TGTGCCAGCAGCCGGCGACAGGGGGCCCACGAGCAGTTCTTC. Translating it yields CASSRRQGAHEQFF.